This TCR beta chain was found in a study of blood T cell repertoires in COVID-19. About the research overall: Both acute and convalescent COVID-19 samples were obtained from the United States, Italy and Spain. Sources were T cells, B-cell-depleted T cells, or PBMCs; the material itself was cDNA or gDNA.

Trimming took off 4 bases at V and 5 bases at J, with 14 bases between the two ends. This CDR3 contains 14 residues. The germline gives CDR1 KGHDR, CDR2 SFDVKD. Sequencing was performed with immunoSEQ multiplex PCR; in TCRdb, only in-frame clones are kept and a portion is missing. The sample carries about 200,000 clones, around nine tenths recorded once. The genes are TRBV24-1 and TRBJ2-7; the D is unclear. Material: peripheral blood. The origin of this receptor is a man younger than 30 with active or convalescent COVID-19. CDR3 region: CATSEPGLSNEQYF. The DNA for the CDR3 is TGTGCCACCAGTGAACCAGGCCTATCGAACGAGCAGTACTTC.